This T cell receptor beta chain originates from a study of cytomegalovirus exposure and HLA in healthy donors. Study in general: A prior study identified just under 120 million unique TCR beta sequences from around 180 million T cells.

In the case of this clone: What it recognizes is unknown.

V lost 6 bases to trimming and J lost 1 base, with 10 bases between them. Per germline, CDR1 MNHEY and CDR2 SMNVEV (reference sequence). The CDR3 contains 14 residues. Points from the study as a whole: Analyses of presence and absence presupposed an approximately uniform sequencing depth across donors. V- and J-gene trimming in TCR beta was tied to a missense DCLRE1C variant by an analysis performed later. Analysis performed later showed TCR beta chains linked to HLA being more clonally expanded than equally common others.

Primers: 60 Vbeta forward and 13 Jbeta reverse. Produced via immunoSEQ multiplex PCR; TCRdb's table is partial and in-frame only. This table has 110,000 to 150,000 clones, around 80% appearing once. The chain uses TRBV27 and TRBJ1-5; weak D call: TRBD1 (5 bases). The TCR was taken from a man aged 25 to 45 in good health and CMV-seronegative. Sequencing was carried out using PBMCs. The CDR3 loop is CASSSRQSNQPQHF. DNA for the CDR3: TGTGCCAGCAGCTCCCGACAGAGCAATCAGCCCCAGCATTTT.